A selection of T cell receptor beta chains follows, all from one sample in a study of OX40 agonist ivuxolimab in advanced cancers. Assay: immunoSEQ multiplex PCR; the TCRdb copy retains only in-frame clones and omits some. This sample has nearly 80,000 clones, with approximately 86% found just once. The starting material was CD4+ or CD8+ T cells sorted from blood, obtained in a trial of the OX40 agonist ivuxolimab. These receptors were obtained from an adult with an advanced solid tumor such as melanoma, head and neck, liver or kidney cancer. CDR3s include the opening cysteine and the closing phenylalanine or tryptophan. Each record gives: V gene, J gene, clone size, D gene, CDR3 protein, CDR3 DNA. A D gene is named only where the DNA matches it firmly. Clone size is stated in some rows and not others, as once, few, many or a class when expanded.

V gene: TRBV28
J gene: TRBJ1-3
clone size: -
D gene: TRBD1
CDR3 protein: CASNWDRVFYF
CDR3 DNA: TGTGCCAGCAACTGGGACAGGGTTTTTTATTTT

V gene: TRBV5-6
J gene: TRBJ2-1
clone size: -
D gene: TRBD1
CDR3 protein: CASSRRDREVDEQFF
CDR3 DNA: TGTGCCAGCAGCCGCCGGGACAGGGAGGTGGATGAGCAGTTCTTC

V gene: TRBV15
J gene: TRBJ1-4
clone size: -
D gene: -
CDR3 protein: CATARGGDNEKLFF
CDR3 DNA: TGTGCCACCGCACGCGGAGGGGATAATGAAAAACTGTTTTTT

V gene: TRBV5-6
J gene: TRBJ2-4
clone size: -
D gene: TRBD1
CDR3 protein: CASSSPPGQIAQNIQYF
CDR3 DNA: TGTGCCAGCAGCTCTCCCCCGGGACAGATAGCCCAAAACATTCAGTACTTC

V gene: TRBV13
J gene: TRBJ2-7
clone size: -
D gene: -
CDR3 protein: CASSLGVAYEQYF
CDR3 DNA: TGTGCCAGCAGCTTAGGAGTTGCCTACGAGCAGTACTTC

V gene: TRBV27
J gene: TRBJ1-4
clone size: -
D gene: -
CDR3 protein: CASSLYMATNEKLFF
CDR3 DNA: TGTGCCAGCAGTTTATACATGGCAACTAATGAAAAACTGTTTTTT

V gene: TRBV7-9
J gene: TRBJ2-3
clone size: -
D gene: TRBD1
CDR3 protein: CASRRTGPQYF
CDR3 DNA: TGTGCCAGCCGAAGGACAGGACCGCAGTATTTT

V gene: TRBV11-2
J gene: TRBJ2-3
clone size: -
D gene: -
CDR3 protein: CASSLRFFTDTQYF
CDR3 DNA: TGTGCCAGCAGCTTAAGGTTTTTCACAGATACGCAGTATTTT

V gene: TRBV2
J gene: TRBJ1-1
clone size: -
D gene: TRBD1
CDR3 protein: CASRTTGGNTEAFF
CDR3 DNA: TGTGCCAGCAGAACGACAGGGGGGAACACTGAAGCTTTCTTT

V gene: TRBV11-3
J gene: TRBJ1-1
clone size: once
D gene: -
CDR3 protein: CASSREAGTEAFF
CDR3 DNA: TGTGCCAGCAGCCGGGAGGCGGGCACTGAAGCTTTCTTT

V gene: TRBV18
J gene: TRBJ1-1
clone size: -
D gene: -
CDR3 protein: CASSPPGGENTEAFF
CDR3 DNA: TGTGCCAGCTCACCACCGGGCGGCGAGAACACTGAAGCTTTCTTT

V gene: TRBV28
J gene: TRBJ2-7
clone size: -
D gene: TRBD1
CDR3 protein: CASSSTGGAVYEQYF
CDR3 DNA: TGTGCCAGCAGTTCGACAGGGGGGGCAGTCTACGAGCAGTACTTC

V gene: TRBV7-2
J gene: TRBJ2-7
clone size: -
D gene: -
CDR3 protein: CASSLVQNPTSEQYF
CDR3 DNA: TGTGCCAGCAGCTTAGTCCAGAACCCGACGAGCGAGCAGTACTTC

V gene: TRBV10-3
J gene: TRBJ2-3
clone size: -
D gene: -
CDR3 protein: CATRGDLSTDTQYF
CDR3 DNA: TGTGCCACTCGAGGGGACCTTAGCACAGATACGCAGTATTTT

V gene: TRBV28
J gene: TRBJ2-7
clone size: -
D gene: TRBD1
CDR3 protein: CASSSWTGQSSYEQYF
CDR3 DNA: TGTGCCAGCAGTTCCTGGACAGGTCAGAGCTCCTACGAGCAGTACTTC

V gene: TRBV10-3
J gene: TRBJ2-3
clone size: once
D gene: -
CDR3 protein: CAISSLTSTDTQYF
CDR3 DNA: TGTGCCATCAGTTCGCTAACTAGCACAGATACGCAGTATTTT

V gene: TRBV6-5
J gene: TRBJ2-7
clone size: -
D gene: TRBD1
CDR3 protein: CASSQTGVEQYF
CDR3 DNA: TGTGCCAGCAGCCAGACAGGGGTCGAGCAGTACTTC

V gene: TRBV10-1
J gene: TRBJ2-3
clone size: -
D gene: -
CDR3 protein: CASSEGRDTQYF
CDR3 DNA: TGCGCCAGCAGTGAAGGGAGGGATACGCAGTATTTT

V gene: TRBV7-3
J gene: TRBJ2-1
clone size: -
D gene: TRBD1
CDR3 protein: CASSAGQGEFDEQFF
CDR3 DNA: TGTGCCAGCAGCGCCGGACAGGGGGAGTTCGATGAGCAGTTCTTC

V gene: TRBV28
J gene: TRBJ1-1
clone size: once
D gene: -
CDR3 protein: CASHPMNTEAFF
CDR3 DNA: TGTGCCAGTCACCCCATGAACACTGAAGCTTTCTTT

V gene: TRBV6-1
J gene: TRBJ1-3
clone size: -
D gene: -
CDR3 protein: CASSEVVSFSGNTIYF
CDR3 DNA: TGTGCCAGCAGTGAAGTTGTCTCCTTCTCTGGAAACACCATATATTTT

V gene: TRBV4-2
J gene: TRBJ2-3
clone size: -
D gene: -
CDR3 protein: CASSRETVSQSDTQYF
CDR3 DNA: TGTGCCAGCAGCCGAGAGACAGTTTCACAATCGGATACGCAGTATTTT

V gene: TRBV10-3
J gene: TRBJ2-6
clone size: -
D gene: -
CDR3 protein: CATRTAPYSGANVLTF
CDR3 DNA: TGTGCCACCAGGACAGCCCCCTACTCTGGGGCCAACGTCCTGACTTTC

V gene: TRBV11-2
J gene: TRBJ2-7
clone size: -
D gene: -
CDR3 protein: CASSLEALEQYF
CDR3 DNA: TGTGCCAGCAGCTTAGAGGCACTTGAGCAGTACTTC

V gene: TRBV27
J gene: TRBJ2-3
clone size: -
D gene: -
CDR3 protein: CASGGGGPTQYF
CDR3 DNA: TGTGCCAGCGGGGGCGGGGGCCCGACGCAGTATTTT

V gene: TRBV6-5
J gene: TRBJ1-5
clone size: -
D gene: -
CDR3 protein: CASSYRTNEGGPQHF
CDR3 DNA: TGTGCCAGCAGTTACAGGACAAACGAAGGTGGGCCCCAGCATTTT